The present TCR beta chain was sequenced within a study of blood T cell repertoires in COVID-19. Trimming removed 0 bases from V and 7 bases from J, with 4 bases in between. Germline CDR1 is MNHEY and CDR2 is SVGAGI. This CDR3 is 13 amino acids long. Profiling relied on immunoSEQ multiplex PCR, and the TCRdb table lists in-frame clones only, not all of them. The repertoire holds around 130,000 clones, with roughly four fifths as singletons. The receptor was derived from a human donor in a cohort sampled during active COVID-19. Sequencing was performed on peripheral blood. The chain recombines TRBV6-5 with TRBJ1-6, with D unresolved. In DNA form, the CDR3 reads TGTGCCAGCAGTTACTCGGGCAATTCACCCCTCCACTTT. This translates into CASSYSGNSPLHF.